This T cell receptor beta chain was sequenced for a study of regulatory T cells in long-lasting Graves disease. Study overall: Graves' patients, newly diagnosed, had taken antithyroid drugs under 3 months.

This clonotype was seen at least ten times. CDR3-region Arm-PCR and iRepertoire HTBI primers produced the TCR beta libraries. MiXCR, applied by TCRdb to the multiplex PCR reads, yields one record per CDR3 protein. The sample shows roughly 610,000 distinct CDR3 sequences, about 16% of them seen only once. Time point defined: newly diagnosed GD, antithyroid drugs for less than 3 months. Researchers made the TCR library from RNA that was extracted from PBMCs. The same specimen was also included in a second study, on T cells in Graves' hyperthyroidism and ophthalmopathy. That work states: Most clonotypes that expanded in the thyroid above 0.001 also showed up in blood. Using 13 V-J features, a model discriminated ophthalmopathy from stable hyperthyroidism.

This specimen consisted of peripheral blood mononuclear cells (PBMCs), obtained at new diagnosis, from a patient treated with antithyroid drugs. This receptor was taken from a man aged 18 to 30 with Graves disease.

CDR3 DNA: TGTGCCAGCAGTCTCAGGACTAGCGGGATTGGGAATGAGCAGTTCTTC. Its translation is CASSLRTSGIGNEQFF. The chain links TRBV12-3 or TRBV12-4 to TRBJ2-1, with 12 bases matching TRBD2. The CDR3 runs to 16 residues. Germline trimming cut 5 bases from V and 7 bases from J; bases unmatched to any gene: 9.